The 15 T cell receptor beta chains in this list originate from one sample, sequenced in a study of response to subunit inactivated influenza vaccine. MiXCR, applied by TCRdb to the RT-PCR reads, yields one record per CDR3 protein. The sample has approximately 680,000 distinct CDR3 sequences; less than 20% are singletons. The sequences come from PBMCs from blood, collected approximately 12 days after vaccination. The receptors were gathered from a man aged 45-65 years who received an inactivated influenza vaccine.

This chain uses TRBV7-2 with TRBJ2-1; D may be TRBD1 or TRBD2 (6 bases each). The germline V gene encodes CDR1 SGHTA and CDR2 FQGNSA. Deletions cut 5 bases from V and 8 bases from J, with 16 bases between. This CDR3 has 14 amino acids. The CDR3 region has the DNA TGTGCCAGCAGCGCAGGAGTGGGGGGCGATGAGCAGTTCTTC. Its protein product is CASSAGVGGDEQFF.

In its sample, this clonotype was seen a few times. The CDR3 DNA sequence: TGTGCCAGCAGTGACTTTTTCCTCGGACCGGGCGACTACTACGAGCAGTACTTC. This encodes CASSDFFLGPGDYYEQYF. The rearrangement joins TRBV6-4 to TRBJ2-7; a possible D gene is TRBD2 (5 bases). The V and J ends lost 1 base and 3 bases respectively, with 22 bases between them. CDR1 MRHNA and CDR2 SNTAGT come from the germline V gene. There are 18 residues in the CDR3.

CDR3 DNA: TGCAGCGTTGGGGGGGGAAGCGGCGAGACCCAGTACTTC. This translates into CSVGGGSGETQYF. The rearrangement joins TRBV29-1 to TRBJ2-5; 7 bases fit TRBD2. The length of the CDR3 is 13 residues. The V gene end was trimmed by 4 bases and the J gene end by 5 bases; junction bases not matched to a gene: 7. CDR1 and CDR2 (germline): SQVTM, ANQGSEA.

V and J are TRBV20-1 and TRBJ2-7; 13 bases are shared with TRBD2. Trimming took 5 bases from V and 3 from J; bases not matched to a gene: 4. CDR3 size: 14 residues. The germline V gene has CDR1 DFQATT and CDR2 SNEGSKA (reference sequence). This CDR3 is CSAQGLAGSYEQYF. The CDR3 DNA reads as TGCAGTGCTCAGGGACTAGCGGGGAGCTACGAGCAGTACTTC.

In its sample, this clonotype was seen a few times. This chain links TRBV20-1 with TRBJ2-7; TRBD1 agrees at 11 bases. With 3 bases clipped from V and 7 bases from J, the junction kept 11 bases outside the gene matches. Germline V gives CDR1 DFQATT, CDR2 SNEGSKA (reference sequence). This CDR3 spans 15 amino acids. The CDR3 coding sequence is TGCAGTGCTAGTAGACCCGGACAGGGGGCGGGAGAGCAGTACTTC. Residues: CSASRPGQGAGEQYF.

The chain employs TRBV5-1 and TRBJ1-1; TRBD1 aligns across 7 bases. The CDR3 length is 14 residues. Trimming cost V 4 bases and J 5 bases; bases outside gene matches: 8. Germline V gene lookup returns CDR1 SGHRS and CDR2 YFSETQ. CDR3 protein: CASSEGAIGTEAFF. The DNA for the CDR3 is TGCGCCAGCAGCGAGGGGGCTATTGGGACTGAAGCTTTCTTT. The full variable domain, its missing parts supplied by reference TRBV5-1 and TRBJ1-1, is KAGVTQTPRYLIKTRGQQVTLSCSPISGHRSVSWYQQTPGQGLQFLFEYFSETQRNKGNFPGRFSGRQFSNSRSEMNVSTLELGDSALYLCASSEGAIGTEAFFGQGTRLTVV.

This clonotype appeared a few times. Compared with germline, one end of the junction differs, possibly owing to a read error. This chain links TRBV10-3 with TRBJ2-1; D not resolved. There are 15 residues in the CDR3. Germline loops: CDR1 ENHRY, CDR2 SYGVKD. The CDR3 region is CAISQSTLGWNEQFF. The CDR3, as DNA: TGTGCCATCAGTCAGTCAACATTGGGTTGGAATGAGCAGTTCTTC.

The chain couples TRBV7-2 to TRBJ1-3; D gene ambiguous. V was clipped by 3 bases and J by 0 bases, with 9 bases between them. The CDR3 covers 15 residues. CDR1 is SGHTA and CDR2 is FQGNSA in the germline V gene. The CDR3 reads CASSLTVSSGNTIYF. The DNA of the CDR3 is TGTGCCAGCAGCTTGACGGTTAGCTCTGGAAACACCATATATTTT.

This clonotype came up many times. Its ends do not fully match the called genes, so a read error is possible. The CDR3 DNA follows: TGTGCCAGCAGTCTAGCGGGGGGGACCACCGGGGAGCTGTTTTTT. It codes for CASSLAGGTTGELFF. The chain is built from TRBV12-3 or TRBV12-4 and TRBJ2-2, with 12 bases identical to TRBD2. The CDR3 consists of 15 residues.

The V gene is TRBV27, the J gene TRBJ1-6; unclear D gene. Trimming shortened V by 4 bases and J by 7 bases, and 11 bases separated the two germline ends. The V gene's germline CDR1 is MNHEY and CDR2 SMNVEV (reference sequence). The CDR3 loop spans 14 amino acids. The CDR3 nucleotides read TGTGCCAGCAGTTCCGGCATACCCAATTCACCCCTCCACTTT. Its translation: CASSSGIPNSPLHF.

The table lists this clonotype with many counts. The chain carries TRBV5-1 and TRBJ2-7, with 8 bases fitting TRBD1. This CDR3 is built from 15 residues. Trimming cost V 4 bases and J 9 bases; bases outside gene matches: 15. Per germline, CDR1 SGHRS and CDR2 YFSETQ. CDR3 DNA sequence: TGCGCCAGCAGCGAACGGACAGGGTCGGTCCAAGTGCAGTACTTC. Encoded protein: CASSERTGSVQVQYF.

This clonotype was found a few times. The chain carries TRBV9 and TRBJ1-2; 9 bases are a match to TRBD1. CDR3 size: 16 residues. CDR1 and CDR2 (germline): SGDLS, YYNGEE. The ends lost 0 bases at V and 4 bases at J; junction bases unmatched: 7. DNA of the CDR3: TGTGCCAGCAGCGTAGATTTGGGACAGGGCGTCTATGGCTACACCTTC. Translated, it gives CASSVDLGQGVYGYTF.

This clonotype was counted between two and nine times. This rearrangement joins TRBV29-1 to TRBJ2-1, with D possibly TRBD2 on 6 matching bases. Trimming stripped 4 bases from V and 3 bases from J, with 13 bases between. There are 14 residues in the CDR3. CDR1 is SQVTM, CDR2 ANQGSEA, per germline. The CDR3 region has the DNA TGCAGCGTTGCGGACGGGAGCCACTACAATGAGCAGTTCTTC. This sequence encodes CSVADGSHYNEQFF.

The sample holds a few counts of this clonotype. DNA of the CDR3: TGTGCCAGTCAACTGAGGCAGACCTACGAGCAGTACTTC. Translation: CASQLRQTYEQYF. The genes are TRBV6-2 or TRBV6-3 and TRBJ2-7; D uncertain. Trimming left V 9 bases short and J 2 bases short, with 14 bases between. The CDR3 runs to 13 residues. Germline values: CDR1 MNHEY, CDR2 SVGEGT.

This clonotype was picked up many times. The V and J genes are TRBV7-2 and TRBJ1-2, with D possibly matching TRBD1 (5 bases). Germline CDR1 reads SGHTA; CDR2 reads FQGNSA. Trimming pared 6 bases from V and 0 bases from J, leaving 11 bases between. The CDR3 loop spans 14 amino acids. DNA of the CDR3: TGTGCCAGCAGAGGACAAGAAGCTAACTATGGCTACACCTTC. Its translation: CASRGQEANYGYTF.